This TCR beta chain derives from a study of cytomegalovirus exposure and HLA in healthy donors. The PCR used 60 Vbeta and 13 Jbeta primers. The protocol was immunoSEQ multiplex PCR, while the TCRdb copy is restricted to in-frame clones and leaves out a portion. The sample records tens of thousands of clones, about 71% being singletons. General observations from the study: In a later analysis, productive TCRs from donors in an Asian-associated ancestry cluster reportedly carried fewer N-insertions than the cohort mean. The analysis excluded some indistinguishable V segments, including TRBV6-2 and TRBV6-3. Sequencing likely caused a cluster of highly shared sequence variants. Many donors carried some public TCRs, although rarity characterized most TCR sequences.

This CDR3 is built from 15 residues. V was pared by 0 bases and J by 7 bases, with 5 bases of the junction left unmatched. CDR1 is SGHRS, CDR2 YFSETQ, per germline. As to this clone: No antigen is known for it.

The receptor's source is a man aged 55 to 69 in good health and CMV-seropositive. J is TRBJ2-1 and V is TRBV5-1; TRBD1 aligns across 9 bases. The sample taken for sequencing was PBMCs. The CDR3, as DNA: TGCGCCAGCAGCTTGGACGGGACAGGGCCAAATGAGCAGTTCTTC. This sequence encodes CASSLDGTGPNEQFF.